The 9 T cell receptor beta chains in this list originate from one sample, sequenced in a study of cytomegalovirus exposure and HLA in healthy donors. The study ran its PCR with 60 Vbeta and 13 Jbeta primers. TCRdb's table, derived via immunoSEQ multiplex PCR, lists solely in-frame clones and lacks some. The sample records about 71,000 clones, approximately 67% being singletons. Sequencing was performed on PBMCs. The receptor source for this set is a middle-aged man in good health and CMV-seropositive.

This clone was detected only once. This rearrangement joins TRBV4-1 to TRBJ2-5, with D possibly matching TRBD1 (5 bases). The CDR3 loop spans 16 amino acids. V lost 2 bases and J 3 bases, leaving 16 bases between the germline ends. Germline assignment: CDR1 MGHRA and CDR2 YSYEKL. The DNA of the CDR3 is TGCGCCAGCAGCCAAATCGAAGCAGGGCTAAAAGAGACCCAGTACTTC. Encoded protein: CASSQIEAGLKETQYF.

This clone turned up a few times. This chain connects TRBV25-1 to TRBJ2-5; D possibly corresponds to TRBD1 (5 bases). The V gene's germline CDR1 is MGHDK and CDR2 SYGVNS. Trimming pared 1 base from V and 4 bases from J, leaving 19 bases between. The CDR3 runs to 17 residues. Here the CDR3 DNA reads TGTGCCAGCAGTGAATTTAGGGTGATGGGGCAAAGAGAGACCCAGTACTTC. Translating it yields CASSEFRVMGQRETQYF.

The rearrangement joins TRBV15 to TRBJ1-4, with D unclear. CDR3 length: 14 residues. With 4 bases removed from V and 10 bases from J, the gap between germline ends came to 16 bases. Germline values: CDR1 LNHNV, CDR2 YYDKDF (reference sequence). DNA for the CDR3: TGTGCCACCAGCACCCACTCGGGAGGGAGAAAACTGTTTTTT. This gives the protein CATSTHSGGRKLFF.

This clone showed up just a few times. CDR3 sequence: CASSPRDRNEQYF. Written as DNA, the CDR3 is TGTGCCAGTAGTCCTCGGGACAGAAACGAGCAGTACTTC. This sequence joins TRBV19 and TRBJ2-7; 7 nucleotides agree with TRBD1. The CDR3 runs to 13 residues. Trimming cost V 5 bases and J 5 bases; bases outside gene matches: 6. Germline assignment: CDR1 LNHDA and CDR2 SQIVND (reference sequence).

This clone has only a few counts. The chain couples TRBV5-5 to TRBJ2-5; D call uncertain. V lost 2 bases and J 5 bases, leaving 10 bases between the germline ends. The CDR3 loop spans 13 amino acids. CDR1 is SGHKS and CDR2 is YYEKEE in the germline V gene (reference sequence). The CDR3 DNA follows: TGTGCCAGCAGCTTATCGGTGTTGGAGACCCAGTACTTC. It is translated as CASSLSVLETQYF.

The rearrangement links TRBV9 to TRBJ1-1, with TRBD1 as a possible D gene (5 bases). Germline V gene lookup returns CDR1 SGDLS and CDR2 YYNGEE. This CDR3 has 14 amino acids. V shed 4 bases and J shed 10 bases, with 20 bases lying between them. The CDR3: CASSPQEAGLGAFF. In DNA form, the CDR3 reads TGTGCCAGCAGCCCTCAGGAGGCGGGGCTTGGAGCTTTCTTT.

The chain is built from TRBV28 and TRBJ2-2; 9 nucleotides match TRBD1. J lost 7 bases, V lost 9 bases, and 12 bases had no gene match. Germline assignment: CDR1 MDHEN and CDR2 SYDVKM. The CDR3 sequence is 15 residues long. Here the CDR3 DNA reads TGTGCCAGTGCGCCCCCAGACAGGGGGTTCGGGGAGCTGTTTTTT. Its protein product is CASAPPDRGFGELFF.

With respect to this clone: A junction end diverges from the germline sequence, so it may reflect a read error. V usage is TRBV7-7 and J usage is TRBJ2-7; 8 nucleotides match TRBD1. Germline values: CDR1 SSHAT, CDR2 FNYEAQ (reference sequence). The CDR3 runs to 13 residues. CDR3 sequence: CASSLDRVSEQYF. The CDR3 DNA reads as TGTGCTAGCAGCTTGGACAGGGTCAGCGAGCAGTACTTC.

This clone was picked up one time. The chain has TRBV30 and TRBJ1-5, with a tentative D call TRBD1 (6 bases). The CDR3 is 15 amino acids. Germline loops: CDR1 GTSNPN, CDR2 SVGIG (reference sequence). The ends were cut back, 1 base at V and 0 bases at J, with 10 bases in the middle. The CDR3 is CAWSGGRYSNQPQHF. The CDR3 bases are TGTGCCTGGAGTGGGGGGCGATATAGCAATCAGCCCCAGCATTTT.